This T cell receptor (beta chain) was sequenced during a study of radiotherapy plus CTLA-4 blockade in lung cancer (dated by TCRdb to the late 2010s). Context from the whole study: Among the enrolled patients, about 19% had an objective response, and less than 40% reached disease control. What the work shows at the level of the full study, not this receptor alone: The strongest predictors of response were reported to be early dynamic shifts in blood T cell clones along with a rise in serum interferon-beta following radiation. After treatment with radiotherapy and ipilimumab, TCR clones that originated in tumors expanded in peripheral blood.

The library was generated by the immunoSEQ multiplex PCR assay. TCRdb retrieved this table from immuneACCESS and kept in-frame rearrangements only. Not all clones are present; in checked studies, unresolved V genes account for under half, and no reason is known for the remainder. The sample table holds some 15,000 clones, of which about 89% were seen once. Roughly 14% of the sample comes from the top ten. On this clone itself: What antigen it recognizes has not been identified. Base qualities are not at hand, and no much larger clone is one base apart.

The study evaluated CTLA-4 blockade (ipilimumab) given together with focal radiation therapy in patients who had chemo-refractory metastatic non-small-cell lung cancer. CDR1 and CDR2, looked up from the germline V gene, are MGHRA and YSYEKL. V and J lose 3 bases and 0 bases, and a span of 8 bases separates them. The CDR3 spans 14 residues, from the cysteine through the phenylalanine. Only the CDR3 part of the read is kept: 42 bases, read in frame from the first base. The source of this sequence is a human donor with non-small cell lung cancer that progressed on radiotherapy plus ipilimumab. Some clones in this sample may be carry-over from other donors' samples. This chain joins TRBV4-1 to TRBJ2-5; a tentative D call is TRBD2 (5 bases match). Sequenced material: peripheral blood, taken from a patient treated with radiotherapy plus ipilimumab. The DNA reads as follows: TGCGCCAGCAGCCACCCGGGGAACCAAGAGACCCAGTACTTC. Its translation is CASSHPGNQETQYF.